These 7 T cell receptor beta chains were all obtained from the same sample, sequenced in a study of T cell responses to AZD1222 COVID-19 vaccine. Only in-frame clones appear in the TCRdb table, and some are missing; sequencing was by immunoSEQ multiplex PCR. The sample holds about 150,000 clones, 88% seen once. The specimen comprised peripheral blood, sampled on day 0 of AZD1222 vaccination. The receptor source for this set is an adult in good health.

CDR3 DNA sequence: TGCGCCAGCAGTTACTCTGGGGGGTCGGGCACAGATACGCAGTATTTT. Translated, it gives CASSYSGGSGTDTQYF. V gene TRBV5-1 combines with J gene TRBJ2-3, with D possibly being TRBD2 (6 bases). Germline CDR1 SGHRS, CDR2 YFSETQ. CDR3 size: 16 residues. Trimming took 5 bases from V and 1 from J, leaving 17 bases between them.

The CDR3 spells CASSQESGSYTGELFF. CDR3 bases: TGCGCCAGCAGCCAAGAATCAGGGTCATATACCGGGGAGCTGTTTTTT. The chain recombines TRBV4-1 with TRBJ2-2, with D possibly being TRBD1 (5 bases). The CDR3 loop spans 16 amino acids. Trimming pared 0 bases from V and 5 bases from J, leaving 13 bases between. CDR1 and CDR2 (germline): MGHRA, YSYEKL.

The rearrangement uses TRBV11-3 and TRBJ2-1; 13 bases are shared with TRBD2. Germline-derived CDR1 and CDR2 are SGHNT and YENEEA. The length of the CDR3 is 19 residues. The trim removed 4 bases at V and 5 bases at J, leaving 14 bases unmatched. The CDR3 DNA reads as TGTGCCAGCAGCTCGGGACTAGCGGGGCTCGAGGGTCCAAACAATGAGCAGTTCTTC. Its translation is CASSSGLAGLEGPNNEQFF. Combining the CDR3 with reference TRBV11-3 and TRBJ2-1 gives the whole variable domain EAGVVQSPRYKIIEKKQPVAFWCNPISGHNTLYWYLQNLGQGPELLIRYENEEAVDDSQLPKDRFSAERLKGVDSTLKIQPAELGDSAVYLCASSSGLAGLEGPNNEQFFGPGTRLTVL.

The CDR3 DNA reads TGTGCCAGCAGCACAGGGTATGGCTATGGCTACACCTTC. This sequence encodes CASSTGYGYGYTF. This rearrangement joins TRBV12-3 or TRBV12-4 to TRBJ1-2; TRBD1 might be the D (6 bases). V was clipped by 6 bases and J by 4 bases, with 12 bases between them. The CDR3 totals 13 residues.

V is TRBV19 and J is TRBJ2-1; 8 bases line up with TRBD1. The CDR3 has 13 amino acids. From germline, CDR1 is LNHDA and CDR2 SQIVND (reference sequence). V dropped 7 bases and J dropped 3; count of bases not matched to a gene: 2. The CDR3 DNA sequence: TGTGCCAGTACTGGGACAGGCTACAATGAGCAGTTCTTC. Amino acids: CASTGTGYNEQFF.

The chain combines TRBV19 with TRBJ1-1; tentatively, D is TRBD1 (6 bases). The CDR3 has 12 amino acids. The germline V and J ends were trimmed by 7 bases and 8 bases, with 14 bases remaining between them. Germline V gene sequence: CDR1 LNHDA, CDR2 SQIVND (reference sequence). The CDR3 sequence: CASNDRTAEAFF. In nucleotides, the CDR3 is TGTGCCAGTAATGACAGGACGGCGGAAGCTTTCTTT. Supplemented by reference TRBV19 and TRBJ1-1, the full variable domain reads DGGITQSPKYLFRKEGQNVTLSCEQNLNHDAMYWYRQDPGQGLRLIYYSQIVNDFQKGDIAEGYSVSREKKESFPLTVTSAQKNPTAFYLCASNDRTAEAFFGQGTRLTVV.

This clone appeared once. This sequence joins TRBV28 and TRBJ1-6, with D tentatively TRBD1 (6 bases). Trimming shortened V by 8 bases and J by 14 bases, and 16 bases separated the two germline ends. The germline gives CDR1 MDHEN, CDR2 SYDVKM. This CDR3 spans 12 amino acids. In DNA, the CDR3 is TGTGCCAGCCAAAGGGGGGGGAATACCCTCCACTTT. Translated: CASQRGGNTLHF.